Detailed here is one TCR beta chain. The antigen is undetermined. This sample is part of a study of T cell repertoires in cytomegalovirus infection. As for the study in general: Recently identified HLA-C-restricted CMV epitopes were among the peptides used. Indications came from public TCR beta signatures; they pointed to CMV infection and to a matching HLA type. Study-wide results and limits: Identification of carriers of CMV plus the relevant HLA was achieved through cumulative public TCR beta family frequency. CMV-specific HLA-C-restricted TCR beta clonotypes dominated the ex vivo response.

The CDR3 has 14 residues. Trimming removed 5 bases from V and 6 bases from J, with 16 bases in between. MiXCR was run by TCRdb on the reads, yielding one entry per CDR3 protein. Among 250,000 to 300,000 distinct CDR3 sequences listed, 20% to 25% were seen once. The source is a human donor in good health (CMV status not recorded). Some clones in this sample may be carry-over from other donors' samples. The sample in question was cultured PBMCs, obtained from culture after CMV antigen stimulation. The V and J genes are TRBV12-3 or TRBV12-4 and TRBJ1-2; D unclear. DNA of the CDR3: TGTGCCAGCAGTCGCCTGTGGGAGGGAAATGGCTACACCTTC. Translated: CASSRLWEGNGYTF.